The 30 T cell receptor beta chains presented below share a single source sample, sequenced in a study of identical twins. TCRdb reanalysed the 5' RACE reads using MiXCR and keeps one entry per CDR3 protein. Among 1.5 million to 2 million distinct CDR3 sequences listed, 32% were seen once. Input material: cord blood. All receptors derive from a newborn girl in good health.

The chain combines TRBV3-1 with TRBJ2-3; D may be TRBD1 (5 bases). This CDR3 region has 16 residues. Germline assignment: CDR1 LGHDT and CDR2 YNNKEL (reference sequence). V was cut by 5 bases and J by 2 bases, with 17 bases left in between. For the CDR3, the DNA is TGTGCCAGCAGCAAACGAACAGGCATCCTCACAGATACGCAGTATTTT. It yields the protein CASSKRTGILTDTQYF.

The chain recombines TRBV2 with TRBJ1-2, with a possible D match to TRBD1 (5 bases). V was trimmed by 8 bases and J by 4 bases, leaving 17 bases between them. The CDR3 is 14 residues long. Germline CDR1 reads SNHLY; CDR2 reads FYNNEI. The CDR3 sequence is CASGDGVLGYGYTF. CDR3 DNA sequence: TGTGCCAGCGGGGACGGTGTACTAGGCTATGGCTACACCTTC.

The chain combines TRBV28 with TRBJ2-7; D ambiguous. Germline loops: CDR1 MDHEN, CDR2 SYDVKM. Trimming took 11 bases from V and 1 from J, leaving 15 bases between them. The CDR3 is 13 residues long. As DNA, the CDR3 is TGTGCCGGGAATCGACAAAATTCCTACGAGCAGTACTTC. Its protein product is CAGNRQNSYEQYF.

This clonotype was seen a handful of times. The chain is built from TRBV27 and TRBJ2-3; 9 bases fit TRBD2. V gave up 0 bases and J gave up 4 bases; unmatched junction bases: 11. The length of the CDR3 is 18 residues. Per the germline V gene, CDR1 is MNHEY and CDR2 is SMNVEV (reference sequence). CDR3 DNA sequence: TGTGCCAGCAGTTTATCCTTCGCATGGGGCGGGGGGGCAGATACGCAGTATTTT. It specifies CASSLSFAWGGGADTQYF.

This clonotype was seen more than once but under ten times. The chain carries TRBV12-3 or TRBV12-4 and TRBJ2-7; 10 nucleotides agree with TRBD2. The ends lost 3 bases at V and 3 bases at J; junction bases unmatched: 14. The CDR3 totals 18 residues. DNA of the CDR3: TGTGCCAGCAGTTTCTCCACACCTAGCGGGAGCTCCGACTACGAGCAGTACTTC. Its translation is CASSFSTPSGSSDYEQYF.

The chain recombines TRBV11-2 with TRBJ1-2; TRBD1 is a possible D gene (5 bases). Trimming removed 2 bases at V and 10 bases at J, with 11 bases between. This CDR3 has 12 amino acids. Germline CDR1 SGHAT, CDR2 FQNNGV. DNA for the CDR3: TGTGCCAGCAGCTTACCCGGGGGGGACTACACCTTC. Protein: CASSLPGGDYTF.

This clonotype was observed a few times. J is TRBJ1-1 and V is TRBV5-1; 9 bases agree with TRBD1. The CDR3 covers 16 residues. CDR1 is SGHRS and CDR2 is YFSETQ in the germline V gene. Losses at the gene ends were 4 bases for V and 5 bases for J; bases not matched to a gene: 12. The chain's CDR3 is CASSALGPGTGTEAFF. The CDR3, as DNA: TGCGCCAGCAGCGCTTTGGGACCCGGGACAGGGACTGAAGCTTTCTTT.

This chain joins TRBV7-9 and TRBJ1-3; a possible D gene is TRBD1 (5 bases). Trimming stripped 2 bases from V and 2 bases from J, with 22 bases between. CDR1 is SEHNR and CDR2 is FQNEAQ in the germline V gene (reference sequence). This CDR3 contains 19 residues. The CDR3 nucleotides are TGTGCCAGCAGCTTATCGTACCGGGGCTCAAAGGTCCCTGGAAACACCATATATTTT. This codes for CASSLSYRGSKVPGNTIYF. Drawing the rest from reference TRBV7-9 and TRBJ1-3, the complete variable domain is DTGVSQNPRHKITKRGQNVTFRCDPISEHNRLYWYRQTLGQGPEFLTYFQNEAQLEKSRLLSDRFSAERPKGSFSTLEIQRTEQGDSAMYLCASSLSYRGSKVPGNTIYFGEGSWLTVV.

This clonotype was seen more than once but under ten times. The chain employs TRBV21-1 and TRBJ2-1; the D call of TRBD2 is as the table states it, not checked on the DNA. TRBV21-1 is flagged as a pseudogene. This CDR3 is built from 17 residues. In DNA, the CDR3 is TGTGCCAGCAGCAAAGGAATCGGGCGGACTAGCGGGAGGGACGAGTTCTTC. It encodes CASSKGIGRTSGRDEFF.

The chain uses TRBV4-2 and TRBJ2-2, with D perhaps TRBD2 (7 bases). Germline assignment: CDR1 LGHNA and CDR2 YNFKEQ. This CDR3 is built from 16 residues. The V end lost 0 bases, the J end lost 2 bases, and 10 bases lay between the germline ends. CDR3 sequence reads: CASSQDGGGNTGELFF. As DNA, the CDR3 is TGTGCCAGCAGCCAAGATGGGGGGGGCAACACCGGGGAGCTGTTTTTT.

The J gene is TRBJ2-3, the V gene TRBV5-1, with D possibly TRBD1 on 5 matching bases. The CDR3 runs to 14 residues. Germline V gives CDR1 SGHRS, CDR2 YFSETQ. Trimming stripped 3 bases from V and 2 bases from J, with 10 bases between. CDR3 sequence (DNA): TGCGCCAGCAGCTCGCAGGGTACCACAGATACGCAGTATTTT. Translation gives CASSSQGTTDTQYF.

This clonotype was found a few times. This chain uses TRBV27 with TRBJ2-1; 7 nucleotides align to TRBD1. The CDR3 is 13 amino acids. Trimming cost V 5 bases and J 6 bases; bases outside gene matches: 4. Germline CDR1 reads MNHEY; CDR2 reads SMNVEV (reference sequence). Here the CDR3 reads CASSQGQVNEQFF. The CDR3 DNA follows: TGTGCCAGCAGTCAAGGACAGGTCAATGAGCAGTTCTTC.

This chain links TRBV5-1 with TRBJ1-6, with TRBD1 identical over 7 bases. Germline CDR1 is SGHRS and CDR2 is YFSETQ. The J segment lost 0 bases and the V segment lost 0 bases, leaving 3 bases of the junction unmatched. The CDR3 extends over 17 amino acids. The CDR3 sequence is CASSLEAGGSYNSPLHF. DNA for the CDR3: TGCGCCAGCAGCTTGGAGGCAGGGGGCTCCTATAATTCACCCCTCCACTTT. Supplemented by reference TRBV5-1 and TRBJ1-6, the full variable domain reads KAGVTQTPRYLIKTRGQQVTLSCSPISGHRSVSWYQQTPGQGLQFLFEYFSETQRNKGNFPGRFSGRQFSNSRSEMNVSTLELGDSALYLCASSLEAGGSYNSPLHFGNGTRLTVT.

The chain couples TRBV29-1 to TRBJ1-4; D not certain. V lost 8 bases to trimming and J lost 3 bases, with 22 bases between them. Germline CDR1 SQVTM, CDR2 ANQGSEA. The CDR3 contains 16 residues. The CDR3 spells CSQAPGSEAPNEKLFF. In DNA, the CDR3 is TGCAGCCAAGCACCCGGGAGTGAGGCCCCTAATGAAAAACTGTTTTTT.

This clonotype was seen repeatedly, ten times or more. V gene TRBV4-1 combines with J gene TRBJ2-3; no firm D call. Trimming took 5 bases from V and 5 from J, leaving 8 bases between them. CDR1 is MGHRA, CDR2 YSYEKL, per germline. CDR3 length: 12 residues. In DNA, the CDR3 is TGCGCCAGCAGCTCCCAAAGAGATACGCAGTATTTT. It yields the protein CASSSQRDTQYF.

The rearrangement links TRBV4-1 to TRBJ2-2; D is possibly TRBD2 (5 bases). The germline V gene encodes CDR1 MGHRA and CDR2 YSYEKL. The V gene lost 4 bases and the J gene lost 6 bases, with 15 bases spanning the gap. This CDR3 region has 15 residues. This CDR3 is CASSRPASWPGELFF. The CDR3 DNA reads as TGCGCCAGCAGCCGGCCCGCTAGCTGGCCCGGGGAGCTGTTTTTT.

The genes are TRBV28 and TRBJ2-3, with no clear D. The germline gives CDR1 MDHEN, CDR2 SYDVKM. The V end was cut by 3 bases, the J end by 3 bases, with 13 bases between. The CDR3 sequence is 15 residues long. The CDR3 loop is CASSLGNSITDTQYF. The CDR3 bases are TGTGCCAGCAGTTTGGGGAACAGTATTACAGATACGCAGTATTTT.

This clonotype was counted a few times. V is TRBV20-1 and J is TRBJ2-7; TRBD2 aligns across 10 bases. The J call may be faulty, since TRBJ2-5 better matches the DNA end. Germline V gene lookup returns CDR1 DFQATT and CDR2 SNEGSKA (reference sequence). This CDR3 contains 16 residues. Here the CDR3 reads CSARDASGGAWETQYF. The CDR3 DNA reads TGCAGTGCTAGAGATGCCAGCGGGGGGGCATGGGAGACCCAGTACTTC.

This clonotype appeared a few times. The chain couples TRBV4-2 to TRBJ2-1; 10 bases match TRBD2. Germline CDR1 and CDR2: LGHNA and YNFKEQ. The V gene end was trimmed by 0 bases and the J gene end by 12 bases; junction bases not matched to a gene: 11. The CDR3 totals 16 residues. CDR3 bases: TGTGCCAGCAGCCAAGACCTCACTAGCGGGGCAGGACGGCAGTTCTTC. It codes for CASSQDLTSGAGRQFF.

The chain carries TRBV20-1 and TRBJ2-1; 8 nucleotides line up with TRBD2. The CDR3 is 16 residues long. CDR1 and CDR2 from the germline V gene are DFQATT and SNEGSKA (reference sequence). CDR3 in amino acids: CSGDGGAYFSYNEQFF. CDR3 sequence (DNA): TGCAGCGGAGACGGGGGGGCCTATTTCTCCTACAATGAGCAGTTCTTC.

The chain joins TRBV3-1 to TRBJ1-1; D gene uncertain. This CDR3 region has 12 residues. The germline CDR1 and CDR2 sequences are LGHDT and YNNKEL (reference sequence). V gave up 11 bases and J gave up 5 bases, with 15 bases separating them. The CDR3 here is CAVASGRTEAFF. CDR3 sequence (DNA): TGTGCCGTAGCGTCGGGGAGGACTGAAGCTTTCTTT.

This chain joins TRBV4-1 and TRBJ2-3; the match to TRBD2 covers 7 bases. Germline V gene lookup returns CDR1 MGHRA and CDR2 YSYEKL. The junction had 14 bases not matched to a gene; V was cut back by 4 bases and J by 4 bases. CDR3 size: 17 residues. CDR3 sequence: CASSPGRLASAPDTQYF. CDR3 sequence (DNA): TGCGCCAGCAGCCCAGGACGACTAGCCTCCGCCCCAGATACGCAGTATTTT.

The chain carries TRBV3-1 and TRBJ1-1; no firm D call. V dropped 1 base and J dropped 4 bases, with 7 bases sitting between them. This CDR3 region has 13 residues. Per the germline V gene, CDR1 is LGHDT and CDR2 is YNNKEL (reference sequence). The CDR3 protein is CASSQGEPTEAFF. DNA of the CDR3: TGTGCCAGCAGCCAAGGCGAACCCACTGAAGCTTTCTTT.

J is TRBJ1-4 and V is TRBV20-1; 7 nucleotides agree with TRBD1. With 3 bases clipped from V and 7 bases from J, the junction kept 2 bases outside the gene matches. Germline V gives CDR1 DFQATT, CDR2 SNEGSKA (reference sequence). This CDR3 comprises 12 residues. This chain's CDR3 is CSARTGFEKLFF. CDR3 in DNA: TGCAGTGCTAGGACAGGGTTTGAAAAACTGTTTTTT.

The CDR3 sequence: CSARARDRGVTEAFF. The CDR3 DNA reads TGCAGTGCTAGGGCTCGGGACAGGGGGGTCACTGAAGCTTTCTTT. The chain has TRBV20-1 and TRBJ1-1; TRBD1 agrees at 11 bases. Trimming at V came to 3 bases and at J to 4 bases, leaving 7 bases not matched to a gene. Looked up from germline, CDR1 is DFQATT and CDR2 is SNEGSKA (reference sequence). The CDR3 covers 15 residues.

In DNA, the CDR3 is TGTGCCAGCAGCTTAGCTGGCAGTTCTAGCACAGATACGCAGTATTTT. Amino acid sequence: CASSLAGSSSTDTQYF. V and J are TRBV11-2 and TRBJ2-3; D is unclear. Germline CDR1 SGHAT, CDR2 FQNNGV. The ends were cut back, 1 base at V and 0 bases at J, with 11 bases in the middle. The CDR3 runs 16 residues.

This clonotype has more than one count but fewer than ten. The CDR3, as DNA: TGTGCCAGCAGCCAAGACGAGCGGGGGTCCTACGAGCAGTACTTC. This encodes CASSQDERGSYEQYF. This chain links TRBV4-2 with TRBJ2-7; 8 bases agree with TRBD2. CDR1 and CDR2 (germline): LGHNA, YNFKEQ. V lost 0 bases, J lost 1 base, and 2 bases stayed unmatched. This CDR3 is built from 15 residues.

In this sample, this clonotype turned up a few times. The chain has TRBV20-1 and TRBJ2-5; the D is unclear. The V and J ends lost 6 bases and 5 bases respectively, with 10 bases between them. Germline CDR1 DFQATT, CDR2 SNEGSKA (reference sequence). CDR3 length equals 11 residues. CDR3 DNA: TGCAGTGCCTCGAATAGGGAGACCCAGTACTTC. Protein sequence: CSASNRETQYF.

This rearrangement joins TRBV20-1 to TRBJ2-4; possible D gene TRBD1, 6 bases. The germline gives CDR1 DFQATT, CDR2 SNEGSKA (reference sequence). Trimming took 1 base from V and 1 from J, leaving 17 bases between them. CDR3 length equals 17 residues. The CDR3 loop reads CSARALPQGWAKNIQYF. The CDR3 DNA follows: TGCAGTGCTAGAGCCCTTCCACAGGGCTGGGCCAAAAACATTCAGTACTTC.

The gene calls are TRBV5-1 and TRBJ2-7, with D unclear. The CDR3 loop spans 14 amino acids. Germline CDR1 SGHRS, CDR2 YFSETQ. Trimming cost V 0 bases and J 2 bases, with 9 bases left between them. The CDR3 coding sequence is TGCGCCAGCAGCTTGGCCTCTACCACCTACGAGCAGTACTTC. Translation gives CASSLASTTYEQYF. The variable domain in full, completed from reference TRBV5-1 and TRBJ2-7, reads KAGVTQTPRYLIKTRGQQVTLSCSPISGHRSVSWYQQTPGQGLQFLFEYFSETQRNKGNFPGRFSGRQFSNSRSEMNVSTLELGDSALYLCASSLASTTYEQYFGPGTRLTVT.